Listed below are T cell receptor beta chains from one sample, sequenced in a study of shared clonotypes between healthy human individuals. Clones were sequenced by immunoSEQ multiplex PCR, and TCRdb holds only the in-frame ones, with some missing. Seen here are around 1.6 million clones, approximately 98% observed once, and the top ten hold roughly 0.45%. The sample taken for sequencing was naive CD4+ T cells sorted from blood. The receptors derive from a man under 40 in good health. The CDR3 runs from the conserved cysteine through the conserved F or W. Fields, in order: V gene, clone size, J gene, D gene, CDR3 protein, CDR3 DNA. D genes are given only for firm matches. Some rows have no size entry. The others give once, few or many, or a class for an expanded clone.

TRBV2	once	TRBJ2-2	NA	CAGGKASGGELFF	TGTGCCGGGGGGAAGGCTTCGGGAGGGGAGCTGTTTTTT
TRBV5-1	NA	TRBJ1-4	NA	CASKQLSLTSEKLFF	TGCGCCAGCAAACAACTGAGCCTAACGAGTGAAAAACTGTTTTTT
TRBV4-3	NA	TRBJ2-7	NA	CASSQDRAREQYF	TGCGCCAGCAGCCAAGATAGGGCGCGGGAGCAGTACTTC
TRBV4-1	NA	TRBJ2-3	TRBD1	CASSQDWSGTGGIADTQYF	TGCGCCAGCAGCCAAGATTGGTCCGGGACAGGGGGCATCGCAGATACGCAGTATTTT
TRBV25-1	NA	TRBJ2-5	NA	CASSDSKGVETQYF	TGTGCCAGCAGTGACAGTAAGGGGGTGGAGACCCAGTACTTC
TRBV29-1	once	TRBJ2-1	TRBD2	CSVEPLAGNYNEQFF	TGCAGCGTTGAACCGCTAGCGGGTAATTACAATGAGCAGTTCTTC
TRBV11-2	NA	TRBJ2-5	TRBD1	CASSLGGQGETQYF	TGTGCCAGCAGCTTAGGGGGACAGGGCGAGACCCAGTACTTC
TRBV7-6	NA	TRBJ2-3	NA	CASSSQGDTQYF	TGTGCCAGCAGCTCACAAGGAGATACGCAGTATTTT
TRBV9	NA	TRBJ1-1	TRBD1	CASSVRDRNEAFF	TGTGCCAGCAGCGTTCGGGACAGGAATGAAGCTTTCTTT
TRBV4-2	NA	TRBJ2-7	TRBD2	CASSQELSGRVDEQYF	TGTGCCAGCAGCCAAGAGCTTAGCGGGAGGGTCGACGAGCAGTACTTC
TRBV20-1	NA	TRBJ2-5	NA	CSARGQVTQYF	TGCAGTGCCCGCGGGCAGGTGACCCAGTACTTC
TRBV6-1	NA	TRBJ1-5	NA	CASSESVSRNQPQHF	TGTGCCAGCAGTGAATCTGTATCCCGCAATCAGCCCCAGCATTTT
TRBV7-6	NA	TRBJ2-5	NA	CASTRGGLQETQYF	TGTGCCAGCACCCGAGGGGGGCTGCAAGAGACCCAGTACTTC
TRBV15	NA	TRBJ1-5	TRBD1	CATSGGHLTGGNQPQHF	TGTGCCACCAGCGGGGGTCACTTGACAGGGGGCAATCAGCCCCAGCATTTT
TRBV18	NA	TRBJ1-3	NA	CASSPLTSHPGNTIYF	TGTGCCAGCTCACCACTTACATCGCATCCTGGAAACACCATATATTTT
TRBV19	NA	TRBJ2-1	NA	CASSIELYNEQFF	TGTGCCAGTAGTATAGAACTCTACAATGAGCAGTTCTTC
TRBV7-6	NA	TRBJ2-4	TRBD2	CASSLRLAQNRLAKNIQYF	TGTGCCAGCAGCCTACGACTAGCCCAGAATCGTCTAGCCAAAAACATTCAGTACTTC
TRBV28	once	TRBJ1-2	TRBD1	CASSVLTGPHGYTF	TGTGCCAGCAGTGTACTGACAGGGCCCCATGGCTACACCTTC
TRBV5-1	NA	TRBJ1-5	NA	CASSLDPGDQPQHF	TGCGCCAGCAGCTTGGATCCAGGGGATCAGCCCCAGCATTTT
TRBV10-3	NA	TRBJ2-5	TRBD2	CAISASGGRQETQYF	TGTGCCATCAGTGCATCGGGCGGGAGACAGGAGACCCAGTACTTC
TRBV21-1	NA	TRBJ2-3	NA	CASSNLAGRTDTQYF	TGTGCCAGCAGCAATTTGGCAGGACGGACAGATACGCAGTATTTT
TRBV29-1	NA	TRBJ1-4	NA	CSVGGQSEKLFF	TGCAGCGTGGGAGGACAGTCGGAAAAACTGTTTTTT
TRBV6-5	NA	TRBJ2-5	TRBD2	CASSYYWREGLETQYF	TGTGCCAGCAGTTACTACTGGCGGGAGGGCCTGGAGACCCAGTACTTC
TRBV2	NA	TRBJ2-1	NA	CASTGQGLYNEQFF	TGTGCCAGCACAGGGCAGGGGCTTTACAATGAGCAGTTCTTC
TRBV5-1	NA	TRBJ2-3	TRBD1	CASTQGVTDTQYF	TGCGCCAGCACACAGGGGGTCACAGATACGCAGTATTTT
TRBV29-1	NA	TRBJ2-3	NA	CSVGWVLFTDTQYF	TGCAGCGTTGGTTGGGTACTTTTCACAGATACGCAGTATTTT
TRBV5-1	NA	TRBJ2-1	NA	CASSLEGRDNEQFF	TGCGCCAGCAGCTTGGAGGGGCGAGACAATGAGCAGTTCTTC
TRBV11-1	NA	TRBJ2-7	NA	CASSLGLDLSYEQYF	TGTGCCAGCAGCTTAGGACTGGATCTCTCCTACGAGCAGTACTTC
TRBV6-1	NA	TRBJ2-5	NA	CASRQQQETQYF	TGTGCCAGCAGACAGCAGCAAGAGACCCAGTACTTC
TRBV19	NA	TRBJ1-1	NA	CASSTERAYNTEAFF	TGTGCCAGTAGTACGGAGCGGGCCTATAACACTGAAGCTTTCTTT
TRBV10-3	NA	TRBJ1-1	TRBD1	CAISGGQGAPNTEAFF	TGTGCCATCAGTGGGGGACAGGGGGCACCAAACACTGAAGCTTTCTTT
TRBV4-1	NA	TRBJ2-7	TRBD2	CASSQGLAGASYEQYF	TGCGCCAGCAGCCAAGGACTAGCGGGAGCGTCCTACGAGCAGTACTTC
TRBV2	NA	TRBJ1-5	NA	CASSNSNQPQHF	TGTGCCAGCAGTAATAGCAATCAGCCCCAGCATTTT
TRBV30	NA	TRBJ2-7	TRBD2	CAWSGILAGGYEQYF	TGTGCCTGGAGTGGGATACTAGCGGGAGGCTACGAGCAGTACTTC
TRBV28	NA	TRBJ1-2	TRBD1	CASRAGTGNGYTF	TGTGCCAGCAGGGCCGGGACAGGCAATGGCTACACCTTC
TRBV19	NA	TRBJ2-3	TRBD2	CAISLAKGDTQYF	TGTGCCATCTCACTAGCGAAAGGGGATACGCAGTATTTT
TRBV5-1	NA	TRBJ2-3	TRBD1	CASSPGQGPHTQYF	TGCGCCAGCAGCCCCGGACAGGGACCCCATACGCAGTATTTT
TRBV11-3	NA	TRBJ2-2	TRBD2	CASSLLGLAGVTNTGELFF	TGTGCCAGCAGCTTGCTGGGACTAGCGGGAGTTACGAACACCGGGGAGCTGTTTTTT
TRBV28	once	TRBJ1-1	NA	CASSLGAGRAEAFF	TGTGCCAGCAGTTTAGGGGCGGGGAGGGCTGAAGCTTTCTTT
TRBV5-1	NA	TRBJ1-1	NA	CASSLGQVRNTEAFF	TGCGCCAGCAGCTTGGGACAGGTCAGGAACACTGAAGCTTTCTTT